Following are 15 T cell receptor beta chains from one sample sequenced in a study of spatial heterogeneity in lung cancer. TCRdb used MiXCR to reprocess the 5' RACE reads, holding one entry per CDR3 protein. Here the sample spans some 110,000 distinct CDR3 sequences, 9% to 15% being singletons. Time point meaning: blood at routine non-recurrence follow-up after resection. Unsorted whole RNA from tumor, nontumor lung or frozen PBMC underwent sequencing. This specimen was PBMCs, taken at follow-up. The receptors were sampled from a male donor with early-stage non-small cell lung cancer.

Only a few counts were recorded for this clonotype. This chain uses TRBV7-9 with TRBJ2-7; D tentatively reads TRBD1 or TRBD2 (5 bases each). The germline gives CDR1 SEHNR, CDR2 FQNEAQ (reference sequence). Between the trimmed V and J ends, which lost 3 bases and 3 bases, there was a span of 18 bases. This CDR3 comprises 16 residues. The CDR3 spells CASSLSGPRRDYEQYF. CDR3 sequence (DNA): TGTGCCAGCAGCTTGAGCGGTCCTCGCAGGGACTACGAGCAGTACTTC.

The V gene is TRBV19, the J gene TRBJ1-4; D call uncertain. The CDR3 has 15 residues. Germline-derived CDR1 and CDR2 are LNHDA and SQIVND (reference sequence). Deletions cut 5 bases from V and 0 bases from J, with 10 bases between. The CDR3 loop reads CASSWFGTTNEKLFF. CDR3 coding DNA: TGTGCCAGTAGTTGGTTCGGAACAACTAATGAAAAACTGTTTTTT.

By proportion, this clonotype is medium-sized. This rearrangement joins TRBV7-3 to TRBJ1-2; 7 bases align to TRBD1. This CDR3 is built from 15 residues. Per the germline V gene, CDR1 is SGHTA and CDR2 is FQGTGA. V was clipped by 4 bases and J by 1 base; unmatched bases: 6. The CDR3 here is CASSSTGQSNYGYTF. In DNA, the CDR3 is TGTGCCAGCAGCTCCACGGGACAGAGTAACTATGGCTACACCTTC.

The CDR3 nucleotides read TGTGCCAGCAGTTTGGGACTAGGGGATGAGCAGTTCTTC. Protein product: CASSLGLGDEQFF. The chain uses TRBV27 and TRBJ2-1; TRBD2 agrees at 8 bases. The CDR3 has 13 residues. Unmatched junction bases numbered 3, after V lost 3 bases and J lost 8 bases. Germline V CDR1 and CDR2: MNHEY, SMNVEV (reference sequence).

This clonotype was picked up a small number of times. V is TRBV9 and J is TRBJ1-5, with 8 bases lining up with TRBD1. Germline CDR1 SGDLS, CDR2 YYNGEE. Trimming removed 10 bases from V and 1 base from J; junction bases left unmatched: 10. The CDR3 is 15 amino acids. The CDR3, as DNA: TGTGCCTGGGGACAGGCAATTGGGAGCAATCAGCCCCAGCATTTT. It specifies CAWGQAIGSNQPQHF.

As concerns this clonotype: One base away lies a much larger clone, so this may be a sequencing read error. This chain uses TRBV29-1 with TRBJ2-7, with a tentative D call TRBD2 (5 bases). The CDR3 length is 13 residues. Germline-derived CDR1 and CDR2 are SQVTM and ANQGSEA. CDR3 amino acids: CCVANSGGERQYF. CDR3 bases: TGCTGCGTTGCGAATTCAGGAGGAGAACGGCAGTACTTC.

The V call is TRBV3-1, the J call TRBJ1-4; D remains unclear. V lost 3 bases and J lost 4, with 15 bases in between. The CDR3 length is 16 residues. Germline CDR1 is LGHDT and CDR2 is YNNKEL (reference sequence). The chain's CDR3 is CASSHITQRGNEKLFF. CDR3 sequence (DNA): TGTGCCAGCAGCCATATCACACAGCGTGGTAATGAAAAACTGTTTTTT. The whole variable domain, remainder taken from reference TRBV3-1 and TRBJ1-4, is DTAVSQTPKYLVTQMGNDKSIKCEQNLGHDTMYWYKQDSKKFLKIMFSYNNKELIINETVPNRFSPKSPDKAHLNLHINSLELGDSAVYFCASSHITQRGNEKLFFGSGTQLSVL.

The chain combines TRBV7-9 with TRBJ1-5; D gene ambiguous. V gave up 5 bases and J gave up 8 bases, with 16 bases separating them. The CDR3 totals 14 residues. Germline loops: CDR1 SEHNR, CDR2 FQNEAQ (reference sequence). This CDR3 reads CASSPGTFLEPQHF. In DNA, the CDR3 is TGTGCCAGCAGCCCCGGCACCTTCCTAGAGCCCCAGCATTTT.

This clonotype was detected ten times or more. This chain joins TRBV7-2 and TRBJ1-1, with 10 bases that match TRBD1. The CDR3 extends over 14 amino acids. The germline CDR1 and CDR2 sequences are SGHTA and FQGNSA. The J segment lost 2 bases and the V segment lost 5 bases, leaving 2 bases of the junction unmatched. The DNA for the CDR3 is TGTGCCAGCAGCCCGACAGGGGGCAACACTGAAGCTTTCTTT. Amino acids: CASSPTGGNTEAFF.

This clonotype was seen a few times. The gene calls are TRBV4-2 and TRBJ1-1; unclear D gene. V was trimmed by 5 bases and J by 1 base, leaving 14 bases between them. This CDR3 comprises 15 residues. Germline CDR1 LGHNA, CDR2 YNFKEQ. CDR3 coding DNA: TGTGCCAGCAGCAAACGGACCGTTACGAACACTGAAGCTTTCTTT. This codes for CASSKRTVTNTEAFF.

This clonotype came up many times. The chain is built from TRBV20-1 and TRBJ2-2, with D uncertain. Germline CDR1 DFQATT, CDR2 SNEGSKA (reference sequence). Trimming took 1 base from V and 0 from J, leaving 6 bases between them. This CDR3 has 14 residues. The CDR3 loop is CSARGTSNTGELFF. The CDR3 DNA sequence: TGCAGTGCTAGAGGAACCTCGAACACCGGGGAGCTGTTTTTT.

At least ten counts were recorded for this clonotype. The rearrangement joins TRBV2 to TRBJ1-1; no clear D gene. The CDR3 totals 11 residues. The germline V gene has CDR1 SNHLY and CDR2 FYNNEI. The germline V and J ends were trimmed by 6 bases and 2 bases, with 4 bases remaining between them. CDR3 in amino acids: CASRENTEAFF. In DNA form, the CDR3 reads TGTGCCAGCAGGGAAAACACTGAAGCTTTCTTT.

This clonotype was seen a handful of times. The junction shows a germline mismatch at one end, possibly a read error. The genes are TRBV7-7 and TRBJ2-5; 9 bases are a match to TRBD2. CDR1 and CDR2 from the germline V gene are SSHAT and FNYEAQ (reference sequence). The CDR3 spans 15 residues. CDR3 in DNA: TGTGCTAGCAGCTTAGAGCGGGGGGCCAGGGAGACCCAGTACTTC. Translation: CASSLERGARETQYF.

This clonotype was counted at least ten times. This chain uses TRBV6-5 with TRBJ1-1; 9 bases are shared with TRBD1. Germline V gene sequence: CDR1 MNHEY, CDR2 SVGAGI. This CDR3 has 13 amino acids. The ends lost 6 bases at V and 8 bases at J; junction bases unmatched: 7. CDR3 in DNA: TGTGCCAGCAGATTCACAGGGGGCGCGGAAGCTTTCTTT. Its translation: CASRFTGGAEAFF.

This clonotype occurred a few times. Compared with germline, one end of the junction differs, possibly owing to a read error. The V and J genes are TRBV7-7 and TRBJ2-2; D might be TRBD1 (5 bases). Germline V gives CDR1 SSHAT, CDR2 FNYEAQ (reference sequence). The CDR3 is made up of 14 amino acids. The CDR3 coding sequence is TGTGCTAGCAGCCGACAGACGAACACCGGGGAGCTGTTTTTT. Protein product: CASSRQTNTGELFF.